This entry is about one T cell receptor beta chain. The table came from immunoSEQ multiplex PCR; TCRdb's copy has only in-frame clones and leaves some out. The sample yields around 320,000 clones, roughly 91% seen once. Trimming took off 3 bases at V and 3 bases at J, with 13 bases between the two ends. Per germline, CDR1 SGDLS and CDR2 YYNGEE. The CDR3 length is 14 residues. The data derive from a study of blood T cell repertoires in COVID-19. Sequenced sample: PBMCs or T cells enriched from blood (not recorded which). This chain connects TRBV9 to TRBJ2-7; D possibly corresponds to TRBD1 (6 bases). This clonotype originated in a woman aged 50 to 60 who had been exposed to COVID-19. The CDR3 coding sequence is TGTGCCAGCAGCGCTGGACAGAAAAGCTACGAGCAGTACTTC. This translates into CASSAGQKSYEQYF.